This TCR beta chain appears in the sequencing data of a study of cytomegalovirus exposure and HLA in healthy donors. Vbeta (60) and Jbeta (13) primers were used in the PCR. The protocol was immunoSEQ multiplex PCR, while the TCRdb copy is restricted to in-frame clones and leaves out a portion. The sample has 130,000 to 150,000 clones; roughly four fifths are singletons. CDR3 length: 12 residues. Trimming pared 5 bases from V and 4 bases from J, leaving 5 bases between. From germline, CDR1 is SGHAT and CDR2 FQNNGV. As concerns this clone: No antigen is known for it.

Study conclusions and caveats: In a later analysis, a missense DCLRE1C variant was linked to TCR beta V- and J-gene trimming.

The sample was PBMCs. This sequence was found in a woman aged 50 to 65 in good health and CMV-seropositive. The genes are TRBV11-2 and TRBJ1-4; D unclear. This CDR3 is CASSIGNEKLFF. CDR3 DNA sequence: TGTGCCAGCAGCATCGGTAATGAAAAACTGTTTTTT.